This T cell receptor beta chain came from a study of T cell repertoires in ileal Crohn's disease. In the study overall: At surgery, about 38% of patients smoked, with median disease duration around 8 years.

V trimming: 2 bases; J trimming: 4 bases; junction bases outside the gene matches: 6. Germline values: CDR1 SGHDN, CDR2 FVKESK. The CDR3 is made up of 15 amino acids. Assay: immunoSEQ multiplex PCR; the TCRdb copy retains only in-frame clones and omits some. The profile shows fewer than 5,500 clones, around four fifths of them singletons. The V call is TRBV14, the J call TRBJ1-1, with 8 positions matching TRBD1. Sample: ileal tissue. The clonotype comes from an adult with Crohn's disease. Written as DNA, the CDR3 is TGTGCCAGCAGCCAACAAAATACAGGGGGCACTGAAGCTTTCTTT. This codes for CASSQQNTGGTEAFF.